One sample yielded the 25 T cell receptor beta chains listed below, sequenced in a study of PD-1 blockade in classical Hodgkin lymphoma. Libraries were prepared by immunoSEQ multiplex PCR; TCRdb keeps only in-frame clonotypes and omits some of them. This table holds roughly 34,000 clones, approximately 82% found once. All trial patients relapsed after autologous stem cell transplantation. This specimen was peripheral blood mononuclear cells (PBMCs), taken before the second cycle of nivolumab. Receptors originate from a human donor with classical Hodgkin lymphoma.

This chain uses TRBV6-5 with TRBJ2-1; D remains ambiguous. Trimming took off 4 bases at V and 7 bases at J, with 17 bases between the two ends. Germline V gene sequence: CDR1 MNHEY, CDR2 SVGAGI. This CDR3 is 15 amino acids long. This chain's CDR3 is CASSSPLTPRNEQFF. DNA for the CDR3: TGTGCCAGCAGTTCTCCCTTGACGCCTCGGAATGAGCAGTTCTTC.

V usage is TRBV10-3 and J usage is TRBJ2-3, with D uncertain. In germline, CDR1 is ENHRY, CDR2 SYGVKD. The V end lost 7 bases, the J end lost 3 bases, and 14 bases lay between the germline ends. The CDR3 is made up of 14 amino acids. CDR3 DNA: TGTGCCATCATATCACTGATTCTGACAGATACGCAGTATTTT. It encodes CAIISLILTDTQYF.

Comments on this clone: The identical CDR3 is also encoded by other nucleotide sequences in the sample. J is TRBJ1-2 and V is TRBV11-2; 9 nucleotides align to TRBD1. The length of the CDR3 is 13 residues. The V gene end was trimmed by 4 bases and the J gene end by 7 bases; junction bases not matched to a gene: 4. CDR1 and CDR2 (germline): SGHAT, FQNNGV. The CDR3 protein is CASSSGQGAGYTF. The CDR3 DNA is TGTGCCAGCAGCTCGGGACAGGGCGCTGGCTACACCTTC.

V gene TRBV19 combines with J gene TRBJ2-7; 11 nucleotides match TRBD1. V trimming: 6 bases; J trimming: 3 bases; junction bases outside the gene matches: 7. This CDR3 is built from 15 residues. Germline CDR1 reads LNHDA; CDR2 reads SQIVND (reference sequence). The CDR3 region is CASSPGQGAYYEQYF. The CDR3 region has the DNA TGTGCCAGTAGCCCTGGACAGGGGGCTTACTACGAGCAGTACTTC.

The chain is built from TRBV27 and TRBJ2-7, with 8 bases aligning to TRBD2. The CDR3 consists of 15 residues. Germline assignment: CDR1 MNHEY and CDR2 SMNVEV (reference sequence). Trimming took 4 bases from V and 7 from J; bases not matched to a gene: 12. This CDR3 is CASSSSGGALREQYF. The CDR3 DNA reads as TGTGCCAGCAGTTCGAGCGGGGGCGCCTTGAGGGAGCAGTACTTC.

This clone was detected once. This sequence joins TRBV5-1 and TRBJ2-1, with 9 bases aligning to TRBD2. CDR3 size: 13 residues. Germline CDR1 is SGHRS and CDR2 is YFSETQ. The V gene end was trimmed by 6 bases and the J gene end by 5 bases; junction bases not matched to a gene: 3. CDR3 nucleotides: TGCGCCAGCAAGCGGGGGGATAACAATGAGCAGTTCTTC. Translation: CASKRGDNNEQFF.

The chain carries TRBV16 and TRBJ1-1; no reliable D call. Germline V gives CDR1 KGHSY, CDR2 FQNENV. The CDR3 consists of 13 residues. V was shortened by 6 bases and J by 1 base, with 9 bases between the two germline ends. The CDR3 DNA sequence: TGTGCCAGCAGTCTCGACTGGAACACTGAAGCTTTCTTT. Encoded protein: CASSLDWNTEAFF.

The chain recombines TRBV19 with TRBJ1-4; perhaps TRBD1 as D (5 bases). Germline CDR1 reads LNHDA; CDR2 reads SQIVND (reference sequence). The CDR3 runs to 13 residues. The ends were cut back, 3 bases at V and 6 bases at J, with 8 bases in the middle. CDR3 nucleotides: TGTGCCAGTAGTATTCTAGGGGATGAAAAACTGTTTTTT. Protein: CASSILGDEKLFF.

The genes are TRBV4-2 and TRBJ2-5; 8 nucleotides agree with TRBD2. Trimming removed 0 bases from V and 5 bases from J; junction bases left unmatched: 8. The germline V gene has CDR1 LGHNA and CDR2 YNFKEQ. The CDR3 contains 16 residues. CDR3 bases: TGTGCCAGCAGCCAAGATCAACGGGGGGGTAGGGAGACCCAGTACTTC. The encoded protein is CASSQDQRGGRETQYF.

The genes are TRBV5-1 and TRBJ1-4, with TRBD1 matching 7 bases. The length of the CDR3 is 15 residues. Germline assignment: CDR1 SGHRS and CDR2 YFSETQ. With 4 bases clipped from V and 8 bases from J, the junction kept 11 bases outside the gene matches. As DNA, the CDR3 is TGCGCCAGCAGCAACCACAGGGGAGCGGAAGAAAAACTGTTTTTT. Amino acid sequence: CASSNHRGAEEKLFF.

The J gene is TRBJ2-1, the V gene TRBV19; 10 bases are shared with TRBD1. Germline-derived CDR1 and CDR2 are LNHDA and SQIVND (reference sequence). This CDR3 comprises 14 residues. After removal of 7 bases from V and 6 bases from J, the junction contained 6 bases not matched to a gene. The CDR3 here is CASKVWDRGNEQFF. The CDR3 DNA reads TGTGCCAGTAAGGTCTGGGACAGGGGCAATGAGCAGTTCTTC.

The J gene is TRBJ1-5, the V gene TRBV19; D ambiguous. V shed 7 bases and J shed 0 bases, with 13 bases lying between them. The length of the CDR3 is 15 residues. Germline-derived CDR1 and CDR2 are LNHDA and SQIVND (reference sequence). CDR3 nucleotides: TGTGCCAGTAACGGGGAGGCCCATAGCAATCAGCCCCAGCATTTT. Translated, it gives CASNGEAHSNQPQHF.

V gene TRBV5-1 combines with J gene TRBJ2-1; 9 bases align to TRBD2. J was trimmed by 0 bases and V by 1 base; bases with no gene match: 8. CDR1 and CDR2 from the germline V gene are SGHRS and YFSETQ. This CDR3 is 18 amino acids long. CDR3 in DNA: TGCGCCAGCAGCTTGCCTAGCGGGGACCCGAGCTCCTACAATGAGCAGTTCTTC. It encodes CASSLPSGDPSSYNEQFF.

DNA of the CDR3: TGCGCCAGCAGCTTGGAAGGGGGGGAATCGGAAGCTTTCTTT. Translating gives CASSLEGGESEAFF. The chain joins TRBV5-1 to TRBJ1-1, with D possibly being TRBD1 (6 bases). Germline CDR1 SGHRS, CDR2 YFSETQ. The CDR3 is 14 amino acids. The ends were cut back, 0 bases at V and 8 bases at J, with 14 bases in the middle.

This clone is a singleton in its sample. V and J are TRBV16 and TRBJ1-1; 7 bases align to TRBD1. Trimming removed 4 bases from V and 0 bases from J; junction bases left unmatched: 2. The CDR3 consists of 14 residues. Per the germline V gene, CDR1 is KGHSY and CDR2 is FQNENV. This CDR3 is CASSPDRMNTEAFF. DNA for the CDR3: TGTGCCAGCAGCCCGGACAGGATGAACACTGAAGCTTTCTTT.

A remark on this clone: At one boundary the junction diverges from the germline segment, which might be a read error. The CDR3 region is CASSHRIRGGYNSPLHF. CDR3 nucleotide sequence: TGCGCCAGCAGCCATCGAATCAGGGGAGGGTATAATTCACCCCTCCACTTT. The chain couples TRBV7-9 to TRBJ1-6; possibly TRBD1 for D (6 bases). Germline CDR1 is SEHNR and CDR2 is FQNEAQ (reference sequence). The CDR3 totals 17 residues.

The chain links TRBV7-9 to TRBJ1-2; TRBD1 might be the D (5 bases). The CDR3 spans 14 residues. V lost 7 bases to trimming and J lost 8 bases, with 20 bases between them. Germline CDR1 reads SEHNR; CDR2 reads FQNEAQ (reference sequence). The CDR3 region has the DNA TGTGCCAGCACTATTTCGGGGGGAATGGGAGGCTACACCTTC. Translated, it gives CASTISGGMGGYTF.

The rearrangement links TRBV5-1 to TRBJ1-1, with D unresolved. The V and J ends lost 3 bases and 6 bases respectively, with 15 bases between them. The CDR3 runs to 14 residues. Germline CDR1 reads SGHRS; CDR2 reads YFSETQ. The chain's CDR3 is CASSSRPSEAEAFF. DNA of the CDR3: TGCGCCAGCAGCTCGAGACCCTCAGAGGCTGAAGCTTTCTTT. The full variable domain, its missing parts supplied by reference TRBV5-1 and TRBJ1-1, is KAGVTQTPRYLIKTRGQQVTLSCSPISGHRSVSWYQQTPGQGLQFLFEYFSETQRNKGNFPGRFSGRQFSNSRSEMNVSTLELGDSALYLCASSSRPSEAEAFFGQGTRLTVV.

This clone was found a few times. The chain links TRBV2 to TRBJ1-5; D gene unclear. Deletions cut 1 base from V and 2 bases from J, with 9 bases between. CDR1 is SNHLY and CDR2 is FYNNEI in the germline V gene. The CDR3 length is 15 residues. The CDR3 sequence: CASSEGETGNQPQHF. The CDR3 DNA reads TGTGCCAGCAGTGAAGGGGAGACCGGCAATCAGCCCCAGCATTTT.

This clone turned up a few times. V and J are TRBV13 and TRBJ1-1, with D possibly being TRBD1 (5 bases). V dropped 4 bases and J dropped 11 bases, with 14 bases sitting between them. The CDR3 spans 12 residues. CDR1 and CDR2 (germline): PRHDT, FYEKMQ (reference sequence). Written as DNA, the CDR3 is TGTGCCAGCAGCTCGCCTGACAGTGGCGCTTTCTTT. It yields the protein CASSSPDSGAFF.

This clone was picked up many times. As the CDR3 is not closed by the conserved phenylalanine or tryptophan, this likely results from a read error. The DNA is left out, because the CDR3 cannot be placed on it with certainty; the CDR3 is given as TCRdb lists it. The chain is built from TRBV7-9 and TRBJ2-7; the DNA was not compared with TRBD1, the D call given in the table. The CDR3 extends over 13 residues, inclusive of both ends. The germline CDR1 and CDR2 sequences are SEHNR and FQNEAQ (reference sequence). CDR3 in amino acids: CASSLEEFRGLKL.

The chain has TRBV7-2 and TRBJ2-5, with TRBD2 matching 11 bases. The CDR3 is 15 amino acids. V shed 1 base and J 5 bases; nucleotides not matched to a gene: 3. Germline lookup yields CDR1 SGHTA and CDR2 FQGNSA. The CDR3, as DNA: TGTGCCAGCAGCTTAGTAGCGGGGGGGTTTGAGACCCAGTACTTC. Amino acids: CASSLVAGGFETQYF.

The rearrangement joins TRBV7-9 to TRBJ2-2; TRBD2 agrees at 12 bases. V lost 3 bases, J lost 4 bases, and 6 bases stayed unmatched. The CDR3 spans 17 residues. The germline V gene has CDR1 SEHNR and CDR2 FQNEAQ (reference sequence). The CDR3: CASSFPSGGAATGELFF. CDR3 in DNA: TGTGCCAGCAGCTTCCCTAGCGGGGGGGCCGCCACCGGGGAGCTGTTTTTT. The complete variable domain, with remaining parts taken from reference TRBV7-9 and TRBJ2-2, reads DTGVSQNPRHKITKRGQNVTFRCDPISEHNRLYWYRQTLGQGPEFLTYFQNEAQLEKSRLLSDRFSAERPKGSFSTLEIQRTEQGDSAMYLCASSFPSGGAATGELFFGEGSRLTVL.

V usage is TRBV6-1 and J usage is TRBJ2-1; maybe TRBD2 (6 bases). CDR3 length: 16 residues. The ends were cut back, 4 bases at V and 6 bases at J, with 19 bases in the middle. Germline CDR1 and CDR2: MNHNS and SASEGT. The CDR3 sequence: CASSVTPGQGGNEQFF. Here the CDR3 DNA reads TGTGCCAGCAGTGTAACCCCGGGGCAGGGAGGCAATGAGCAGTTCTTC.

This chain connects TRBV9 to TRBJ2-7; tentative D call: TRBD2 (6 bases). The CDR3 extends over 14 amino acids. Germline-derived CDR1 and CDR2 are SGDLS and YYNGEE. V was shortened by 4 bases and J by 3 bases, with 14 bases between the two germline ends. CDR3 DNA sequence: TGTGCCAGCAGCCCCGGGGGACGGTTCTACGAGCAGTACTTC. Encoded protein: CASSPGGRFYEQYF.